This TCR beta chain derives from a study of cytomegalovirus exposure and HLA in healthy donors. The PCR made use of 60 Vbeta and 13 Jbeta primers. Clones were read by immunoSEQ multiplex PCR, and TCRdb kept only the in-frame ones, dropping some. The sample yields roughly 150,000 clones, 80% to 85% seen once. Per germline, CDR1 SGHNT and CDR2 YYREEE (reference sequence). Trimming cost V 2 bases and J 2 bases; bases outside gene matches: 8. The CDR3 extends over 18 amino acids. The sequenced sample consisted of PBMCs. The origin of this receptor is a male donor in good health and CMV-seronegative. The chain joins TRBV5-4 to TRBJ2-6; 9 nucleotides line up with TRBD1. CDR3 loop: CASSFPDRGLTGANVLTF. CDR3 coding DNA: TGTGCCAGCAGCTTCCCGGACAGGGGATTAACTGGGGCCAACGTCCTGACTTTC.